Below are 8 T cell receptor beta chains sequenced from a single sample in a study of T cell repertoires in cytomegalovirus infection. TCRdb called the reads again in MiXCR, with one record for every CDR3 protein. The sample lists approximately 180,000 distinct CDR3 sequences, roughly a fifth occurring once. Input material: PBMCs. Receptor source: a human donor in good health (CMV status not recorded). Some clones in this sample may be carry-over from other donors' samples.

This clonotype has only a few counts. V usage is TRBV19 and J usage is TRBJ2-5, with unresolved D. V shed 5 bases and J shed 0 bases, with 7 bases lying between them. CDR1 is LNHDA, CDR2 SQIVND, per germline (reference sequence). The CDR3 spans 13 residues. DNA for the CDR3: TGTGCCAGTAGTCGAAATTACCAAGAGACCCAGTACTTC. Its protein product is CASSRNYQETQYF.

This clonotype appeared a few times. The rearrangement links TRBV7-2 to TRBJ2-3, with 8 bases lining up with TRBD2. Per the germline V gene, CDR1 is SGHTA and CDR2 is FQGNSA. V trimming: 3 bases; J trimming: 1 base; junction bases outside the gene matches: 3. The CDR3 runs 15 residues. CDR3 in DNA: TGTGCCAGCAGCTTTACTAGCGGACGCACAGATACGCAGTATTTT. It codes for CASSFTSGRTDTQYF.

The V gene is TRBV11-2, the J gene TRBJ1-1; no clear D. The germline V and J ends were trimmed by 10 bases and 0 bases, with 9 bases remaining between them. This CDR3 is built from 12 residues. Germline V gives CDR1 SGHAT, CDR2 FQNNGV. DNA of the CDR3: TGTGCCAACTCGCGGGTGAACACTGAAGCTTTCTTT. Translated, it gives CANSRVNTEAFF.

The V call is TRBV29-1, the J call TRBJ2-1, with D perhaps matching TRBD1 (6 bases). Germline CDR1 SQVTM, CDR2 ANQGSEA. The V and J ends lost 8 bases and 4 bases respectively, with 9 bases between them. The CDR3 extends over 11 amino acids. The chain's CDR3 is CSIDRYNEQFF. For the CDR3, the DNA is TGCAGCATAGACAGGTACAATGAGCAGTTCTTC.

The chain employs TRBV5-4 and TRBJ2-7; the match to TRBD1 covers 10 bases. The CDR3 runs 14 residues. Germline assignment: CDR1 SGHNT and CDR2 YYREEE (reference sequence). Trimming took 3 bases from V and 7 from J; bases not matched to a gene: 7. The CDR3: CASSWGTGEGEQYF. In DNA, the CDR3 is TGTGCCAGCAGCTGGGGGACAGGGGAGGGAGAGCAGTACTTC.

The chain links TRBV7-3 to TRBJ1-5, with D perhaps TRBD1 (5 bases). The CDR3 is 17 amino acids. Trimming removed 1 base from V and 0 bases from J, with 13 bases in between. Germline V gene lookup returns CDR1 SGHTA and CDR2 FQGTGA. The CDR3 DNA reads TGTGCCAGCAGCTTAAAAACCCGGGACGGTAGCAATCAGCCCCAGCATTTT. Residues: CASSLKTRDGSNQPQHF.

This clonotype was seen a handful of times. The chain has TRBV6-2 or TRBV6-3 and TRBJ2-3; D not resolved. Germline V gene data show CDR1 as MNHEY and CDR2 as SVGEGT. The length of the CDR3 is 15 residues. Trimming stripped 0 bases from V and 4 bases from J, with 11 bases between. CDR3 amino acids: CASSYSTEGADTQYF. The DNA for the CDR3 is TGTGCCAGCAGTTACTCGACGGAAGGAGCAGATACGCAGTATTTT.

This clonotype appeared many times. The chain couples TRBV7-9 to TRBJ2-7, with D maybe TRBD1 (8 bases). This CDR3 has 15 residues. The V end was cut by 6 bases, the J end by 5 bases, with 20 bases between. CDR1 and CDR2 (germline): SEHNR, FQNEAQ (reference sequence). The CDR3 region has the DNA TGTGCCAGCAGTCCATACAGGGGGGGAAACGACGAGCAGTACTTC. This encodes CASSPYRGGNDEQYF.